A single sample gave rise to the 10 T cell receptor beta chains below, sequenced in a study of naive and memory T cell subsets. Ligated cDNA underwent four rounds of PCR with nested alpha and beta constant region primers and SP2. MiXCR, applied by TCRdb to the 5' RACE reads, yields one record per CDR3 protein. The repertoire has about 62,000 distinct CDR3 sequences, 8% of them found once; the top ten carry approximately 21%. TCR cDNA received a 3' ligated oligonucleotide that carried a UMI. The receptor source for this set is a female donor in good health.

In its sample, this clonotype was seen many times. DNA for the CDR3: TGTGCCAGCAGTTTTAGCGGGAACTACGAGCAGTACTTC. This sequence encodes CASSFSGNYEQYF. The gene calls are TRBV12-3 or TRBV12-4 and TRBJ2-7, with 8 bases matching TRBD2. CDR3 length: 13 amino acids. V trimming: 3 bases; J trimming: 3 bases; junction bases outside the gene matches: 1.

The sample holds a few counts of this clonotype. V usage is TRBV12-3 or TRBV12-4 and J usage is TRBJ2-6, with D possibly TRBD1 on 5 matching bases. The length of the CDR3 is 14 residues. Trimming shortened V by 5 bases and J by 2 bases, and 7 bases separated the two germline ends. Here the CDR3 reads CASSQGAGANVLTF. CDR3 DNA: TGTGCCAGCAGTCAGGGTGCTGGGGCCAACGTCCTGACTTTC.

The chain couples TRBV5-1 to TRBJ1-6; 8 nucleotides line up with TRBD1. Germline V gene data show CDR1 as SGHRS and CDR2 as YFSETQ. The CDR3 has 15 amino acids. Losses at the gene ends were 4 bases for V and 12 bases for J; bases not matched to a gene: 12. Written as DNA, the CDR3 is TGCGCCAGCAGCCTGGATAGACAGGGGATGGGACCCCTCCACTTT. As protein: CASSLDRQGMGPLHF.

The V and J genes are TRBV29-1 and TRBJ2-1; D may be TRBD1 or TRBD2 (5 bases each). The CDR3 consists of 12 residues. CDR1 and CDR2 (germline): SQVTM, ANQGSEA. The ends were cut back, 6 bases at V and 9 bases at J, with 15 bases in the middle. The CDR3 sequence: CSVPGTPSEQFF. The CDR3 region has the DNA TGCAGCGTACCCGGGACCCCGTCTGAGCAGTTCTTC.

This clonotype appeared a few times. The chain joins TRBV10-2 to TRBJ2-3, with D perhaps matching TRBD1 or TRBD2 (5 bases each). The CDR3 totals 14 residues. Trimming stripped 3 bases from V and 3 bases from J, with 10 bases between. The V gene's germline CDR1 is WSHSY and CDR2 SAAADI. The CDR3 sequence is CASSDGGRTDTQYF. The CDR3 DNA follows: TGCGCCAGCAGTGATGGGGGAAGGACAGATACGCAGTATTTT.

V and J are TRBV5-1 and TRBJ2-1, with TRBD2 matching over 10 bases. Looked up from germline, CDR1 is SGHRS and CDR2 is YFSETQ. This CDR3 is built from 14 residues. V dropped 0 bases and J dropped 8; count of bases not matched to a gene: 2. Here the CDR3 reads CASSLGTSGDEQFF. The CDR3 DNA follows: TGCGCCAGCAGCTTGGGGACTAGCGGAGATGAGCAGTTCTTC.

This clonotype was detected a few times. V and J are TRBV5-1 and TRBJ1-2; TRBD1 might be the D (6 bases). V lost 4 bases, J lost 10 bases, and 14 bases lay in between. CDR1 SGHRS and CDR2 YFSETQ come from the germline V gene. CDR3 length: 12 amino acids. The DNA for the CDR3 is TGCGCCAGCAGCCCAGCCGGGACACTCTACACCTTC. This translates into CASSPAGTLYTF.

This clonotype was counted many times. As DNA, the CDR3 is TGCAGTGCTAGAGATCCTCCAGGGGTTGAAGCTTTCTTT. Protein: CSARDPPGVEAFF. V usage is TRBV20-1 and J usage is TRBJ1-1; a weak D match, TRBD1 (6 bases). Germline CDR1 reads DFQATT; CDR2 reads SNEGSKA (reference sequence). The V end lost 0 bases, the J end lost 7 bases, and 12 bases lay between the germline ends. The CDR3 has 13 residues.

This clonotype has a handful of counts. The chain employs TRBV11-2 and TRBJ1-1; D gene unclear. The V end was cut by 0 bases, the J end by 1 base, with 9 bases between. There are 15 residues in the CDR3. Germline assignment: CDR1 SGHAT and CDR2 FQNNGV. This CDR3 reads CASSLDGHWNTEAFF. CDR3 bases: TGTGCCAGCAGCTTAGATGGGCATTGGAACACTGAAGCTTTCTTT.

Ten or more counts support this clonotype. V is TRBV11-3 and J is TRBJ1-6; D may be TRBD1 (6 bases). The CDR3 is 17 residues long. Germline CDR1 SGHNT, CDR2 YENEEA. The ends were cut back, 6 bases at V and 5 bases at J, with 20 bases in the middle. The CDR3 loop is CASSTTKTGVDNSPLHF. The CDR3 DNA reads TGTGCCAGCAGTACAACCAAGACAGGTGTCGATAATTCACCCCTCCACTTT. The entire variable domain, with the rest obtained from reference TRBV11-3 and TRBJ1-6, is as follows: EAGVVQSPRYKIIEKKQPVAFWCNPISGHNTLYWYLQNLGQGPELLIRYENEEAVDDSQLPKDRFSAERLKGVDSTLKIQPAELGDSAVYLCASSTTKTGVDNSPLHFGNGTRLTVT.